This is a list of T cell receptor beta chains from one sample in a study of neoadjuvant nivolumab and ipilimumab in lung cancer. Repertoires were generated with immunoSEQ multiplex PCR, while TCRdb's copy carries only in-frame clones and drops some. The table has some 25,000 clones, 82% seen once. Sample: tumor tissue, taken after neoadjuvant nivolumab, alone or with ipilimumab, at or shortly before surgery. These TCRs come from an adult with non-small cell lung cancer. Each CDR3 is given with its conserved first and last residue. Fields, in order: clone size, V gene, D gene, J gene, CDR3 DNA, CDR3 protein. A D gene is named only where the DNA matches it firmly. Size tells how often a clone was seen (once, few, many) or the class of an expanded clone, and some rows leave it out.

few	TRBV5-1	NA	TRBJ1-1	TGCGCCAGCAGCTTGGACAGCCTGAACACTGAAGCTTTCTTT	CASSLDSLNTEAFF
NA	TRBV30	NA	TRBJ1-5	TGTGCCTGGAGCGTAGGCGACAGGCTCAATCAGCCCCAGCATTTT	CAWSVGDRLNQPQHF
NA	TRBV5-6	TRBD1	TRBJ1-5	TGTGCCAGCAGCTCCGGACAGGCCTTATCTCAGCCCCAGCATTTT	CASSSGQALSQPQHF
NA	TRBV25-1	NA	TRBJ1-5	TGTGCCAGCAGTGATAGCAATCAGCCCCAGCATTTT	CASSDSNQPQHF
NA	TRBV19	NA	TRBJ2-7	TGTGCCAGTAGTATAGATGGGGCGGGCAGGACCTACGAGCAGTACTTC	CASSIDGAGRTYEQYF
NA	TRBV7-9	NA	TRBJ2-1	TGTGCCAGCAGCCCCTCAATTGTCCGCAACTACAATGAGCAGTTCTTC	CASSPSIVRNYNEQFF
once	TRBV5-6	TRBD2	TRBJ2-7	TGTGCCAGCAGCTTGCCCGGGGAGGGGTTGGAGCAGTACTTC	CASSLPGEGLEQYF
NA	TRBV30	NA	TRBJ2-3	TGTGCCTGGAGTGTACTAAGGGGACTGGATACGCAGTATTTT	CAWSVLRGLDTQYF
NA	TRBV18	NA	TRBJ2-7	TGTGCCAGCTCACTTATACCAGGGGTTCGAAACGAGCAGTACTTC	CASSLIPGVRNEQYF
NA	TRBV7-9	NA	TRBJ1-1	TGTGCCAGCAGCTTAACCATGAACACTGAAGCTTTCTTT	CASSLTMNTEAFF
NA	TRBV5-1	TRBD2	TRBJ2-5	TGCGCCAGCAGCCCGTTTACTAGCGGGGGAGAGACCCAGTACTTC	CASSPFTSGGETQYF
medium-sized	TRBV7-9	NA	TRBJ2-7	TGTGCCAGCAGCTTAGGAGATTTCGACTACGAGCAGTACTTC	CASSLGDFDYEQYF
NA	TRBV15	TRBD2	TRBJ2-3	TGTGCCACCAGTAGGACTAGCGGGGGTAGCACAGATACGCAGTATTTT	CATSRTSGGSTDTQYF
once	TRBV14	NA	TRBJ2-5	TGTGCCAGCAGCCAAGAAGGGGACTACCAAGAGACCCAGTACTTC	CASSQEGDYQETQYF
NA	TRBV29-1	TRBD1	TRBJ2-3	TGCAGCGCTACCGGGACAGGGGAAAGAAGCGGCTCCACAGATACGCAGTATTTT	CSATGTGERSGSTDTQYF
NA	TRBV14	NA	TRBJ2-3	TGTGCCAGCAGTCTCTCCGGAGATACGCAGTATTTT	CASSLSGDTQYF
NA	TRBV5-1	NA	TRBJ2-2	TGCGCCAGCAGCTTGGCCGGACAGAACACCGGGGAGCTGTTTTTT	CASSLAGQNTGELFF
NA	TRBV29-1	NA	TRBJ1-2	TGCAGCGTTGAACAGGCTGTTAACTATGGCTACACCTTC	CSVEQAVNYGYTF
NA	TRBV7-3	NA	TRBJ1-2	TGTGCCAGCAGCCCACGCGGGGACTATGGCTACACCTTC	CASSPRGDYGYTF
NA	TRBV6-5	NA	TRBJ2-7	TGTGCCAGCAGCCGACCAGGGCTCTCCTACGAGCAGTACTTC	CASSRPGLSYEQYF
NA	TRBV4-2	NA	TRBJ2-1	TGTGCCAGCAGCCTGGTCCTGGTAACATACAATGAGCAGTTCTTC	CASSLVLVTYNEQFF
NA	TRBV7-9	NA	TRBJ1-2	TGTGCCAGCAGCCCTCGGGGTTCGAGTAACTATGGCTACACCTTC	CASSPRGSSNYGYTF
NA	TRBV12-5	TRBD1	TRBJ1-2	TGTGCTAGTGTCCCGACAGGGGACTGGAGGACTCGTGGCTACACCTTC	CASVPTGDWRTRGYTF
NA	TRBV9	TRBD2	TRBJ2-2	TGTGCCAGCAGCTCCCCGGGGGGTAGCGGGAGTCCCGGGGAGCTGTTTTTT	CASSSPGGSGSPGELFF
NA	TRBV28	NA	TRBJ2-3	TGTGCCAGCAGCCGTCCAAGCACAGATACGCAGTATTTT	CASSRPSTDTQYF
NA	TRBV5-1	NA	TRBJ2-2	TGCGCCAGCAGCTTGGTCACTGCCAGCACCGGGGAGCTGTTTTTT	CASSLVTASTGELFF
NA	TRBV7-8	NA	TRBJ2-7	TGTGCCAGCAGCTTAGCGTTGGGACAGCAGTACTTC	CASSLALGQQYF
NA	TRBV18	NA	TRBJ2-3	TGTGCCAGCTCGCAGACCACAGCAGGGAGTAGCACAGATACGCAGTATTTT	CASSQTTAGSSTDTQYF
NA	TRBV18	TRBD2	TRBJ2-1	TGTGCCAGCTCACGAGGACTAGCGGGAGAGCGCTCCTACAATGAGCAGTTCTTC	CASSRGLAGERSYNEQFF
NA	TRBV4-1	NA	TRBJ1-4	TGCGCCAGCAGCCAAGAGAAAGGGGATGAAAAACTGTTTTTT	CASSQEKGDEKLFF
few	TRBV7-9	TRBD1	TRBJ1-5	TGTGCCAGCAGCACCCCAGGACAGGGCGGCAATCAGCCCCAGCATTTT	CASSTPGQGGNQPQHF
NA	TRBV25-1	NA	TRBJ1-4	TGTGCCAGCAGTGAATCAATTCGGGGCCTGTTTTTT	CASSESIRGLFF
NA	TRBV7-2	TRBD1	TRBJ2-1	TGTGCCAGCAGCTCGCAAGGGACAGAATACAATGAGCAGTTCTTC	CASSSQGTEYNEQFF
NA	TRBV5-1	NA	TRBJ1-5	TGCGCCAGCAGCTTGGGGACAGGCAATCAGCCCCAGCATTTT	CASSLGTGNQPQHF
NA	TRBV5-1	TRBD2	TRBJ2-3	TGCGCCAGCAGCTGGGCGATAGCGGGGCCCACAGATACGCAGTATTTT	CASSWAIAGPTDTQYF
NA	TRBV11-2	NA	TRBJ1-1	TGTGCCAGCAGCTTAGTGGGCAGGGAGGGCACTGAAGCTTTCTTT	CASSLVGREGTEAFF
NA	TRBV11-1	NA	TRBJ2-7	TGTGCCAGCAGCTTCGCCGACCGCTACGAGCAGTACTTC	CASSFADRYEQYF
NA	TRBV19	NA	TRBJ2-7	TGTGCCAGTAGCAACTCTTACGAGCAGTACTTC	CASSNSYEQYF
NA	TRBV5-4	NA	TRBJ1-2	TGTGCCAGCAGCCCGGAGGGCTATGGCTACACCTTC	CASSPEGYGYTF